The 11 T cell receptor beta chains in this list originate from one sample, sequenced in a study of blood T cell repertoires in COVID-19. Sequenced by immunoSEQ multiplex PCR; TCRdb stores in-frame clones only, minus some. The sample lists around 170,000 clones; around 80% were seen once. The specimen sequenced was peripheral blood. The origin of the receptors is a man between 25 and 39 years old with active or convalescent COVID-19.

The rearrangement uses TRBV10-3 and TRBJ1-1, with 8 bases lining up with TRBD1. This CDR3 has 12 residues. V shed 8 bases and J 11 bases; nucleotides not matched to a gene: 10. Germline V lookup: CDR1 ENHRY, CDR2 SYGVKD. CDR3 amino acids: CAIAGGPTEAFF. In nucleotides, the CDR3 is TGTGCCATCGCAGGGGGCCCCACCGAGGCTTTCTTT.

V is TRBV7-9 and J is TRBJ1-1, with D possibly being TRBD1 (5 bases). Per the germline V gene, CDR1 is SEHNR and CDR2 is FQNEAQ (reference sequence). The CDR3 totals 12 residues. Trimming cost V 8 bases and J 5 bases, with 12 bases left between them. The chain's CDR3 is CASRREGTEAFF. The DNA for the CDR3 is TGTGCCAGCCGGCGGGAGGGGACTGAAGCTTTCTTT. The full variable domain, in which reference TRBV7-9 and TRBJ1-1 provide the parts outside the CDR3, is DTGVSQNPRHKITKRGQNVTFRCDPISEHNRLYWYRQTLGQGPEFLTYFQNEAQLEKSRLLSDRFSAERPKGSFSTLEIQRTEQGDSAMYLCASRREGTEAFFGQGTRLTVV.

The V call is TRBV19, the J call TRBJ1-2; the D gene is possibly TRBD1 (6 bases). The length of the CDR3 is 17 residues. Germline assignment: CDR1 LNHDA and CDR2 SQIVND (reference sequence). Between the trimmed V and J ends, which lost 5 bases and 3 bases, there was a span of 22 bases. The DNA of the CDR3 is TGTGCCAGTAGTCTCTCCGGCGGGGGCAAAAGGGACTATGGCTACACCTTC. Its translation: CASSLSGGGKRDYGYTF.

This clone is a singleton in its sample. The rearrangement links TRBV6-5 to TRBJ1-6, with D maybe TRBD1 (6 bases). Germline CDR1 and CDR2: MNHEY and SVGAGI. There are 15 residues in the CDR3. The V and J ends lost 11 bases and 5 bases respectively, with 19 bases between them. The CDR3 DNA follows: TGTGCCGTCCGGAGGACGGGGGGCGATAATTCACCCCTCCACTTT. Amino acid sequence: CAVRRTGGDNSPLHF.

The CDR3 nucleotides are TGTGCCAGCAGTTTAAACAGCAATTCTAACTATGGCTACACCTTC. Its protein is CASSLNSNSNYGYTF. V is TRBV6-5 and J is TRBJ1-2, with D uncertain. Germline CDR1 MNHEY, CDR2 SVGAGI. Trimming removed 4 bases from V and 0 bases from J, with 12 bases in between. CDR3 length: 15 amino acids.

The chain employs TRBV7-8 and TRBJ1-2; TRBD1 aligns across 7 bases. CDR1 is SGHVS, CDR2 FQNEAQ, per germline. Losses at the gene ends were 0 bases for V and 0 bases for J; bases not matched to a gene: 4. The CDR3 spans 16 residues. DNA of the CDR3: TGTGCCAGCAGCTTAGCTCGGACAGGAACTAACTATGGCTACACCTTC. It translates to CASSLARTGTNYGYTF.

Written as DNA, the CDR3 is TGTGCCAGTATTGACGACCTTCTGGAGATAGGCTACACCTTC. It encodes CASIDDLLEIGYTF. The chain employs TRBV19 and TRBJ1-2; the D is unclear. The CDR3 covers 14 residues. Germline lookup yields CDR1 LNHDA and CDR2 SQIVND (reference sequence). Trimming stripped 7 bases from V and 8 bases from J, with 20 bases between. The full variable domain, in which reference TRBV19 and TRBJ1-2 provide the parts outside the CDR3, is DGGITQSPKYLFRKEGQNVTLSCEQNLNHDAMYWYRQDPGQGLRLIYYSQIVNDFQKGDIAEGYSVSREKKESFPLTVTSAQKNPTAFYLCASIDDLLEIGYTFGSGTRLTVV.

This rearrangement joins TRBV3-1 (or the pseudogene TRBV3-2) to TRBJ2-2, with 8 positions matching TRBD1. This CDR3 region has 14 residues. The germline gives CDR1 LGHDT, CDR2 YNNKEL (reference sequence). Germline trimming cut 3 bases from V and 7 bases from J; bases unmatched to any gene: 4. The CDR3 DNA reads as TGTGCCAGCAGCCAGGACAGGGCCAACGGGGAGCTGTTTTTT. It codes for CASSQDRANGELFF.

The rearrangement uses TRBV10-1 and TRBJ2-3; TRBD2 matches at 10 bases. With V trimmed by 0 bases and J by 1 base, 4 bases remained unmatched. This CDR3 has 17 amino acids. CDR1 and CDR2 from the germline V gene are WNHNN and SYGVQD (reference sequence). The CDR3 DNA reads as TGCGCCAGCAGTGAGTCCAGGCTAGCGGGAGGCACAGATACGCAGTATTTT. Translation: CASSESRLAGGTDTQYF.

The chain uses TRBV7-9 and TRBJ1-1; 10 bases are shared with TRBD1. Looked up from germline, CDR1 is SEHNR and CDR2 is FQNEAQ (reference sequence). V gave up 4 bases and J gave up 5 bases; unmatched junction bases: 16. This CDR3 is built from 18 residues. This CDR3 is CASSSNNHRDRGPTEAFF. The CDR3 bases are TGTGCCAGCAGCTCGAATAACCATCGGGACAGGGGACCTACTGAAGCTTTCTTT.

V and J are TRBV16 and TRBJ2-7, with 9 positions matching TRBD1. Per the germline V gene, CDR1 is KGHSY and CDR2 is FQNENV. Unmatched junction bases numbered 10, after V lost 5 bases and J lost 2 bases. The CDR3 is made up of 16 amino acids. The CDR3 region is CASSYSGGTGPYEQYF. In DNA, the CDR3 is TGTGCCAGCAGCTACTCAGGGGGGACAGGGCCCTACGAGCAGTACTTC.